This TCR beta chain was recovered during a study of blood T cell repertoires in COVID-19. Study background: T cells, B-cell-depleted T cells, or PBMCs supplied cDNA or gDNA.

Assay used: immunoSEQ multiplex PCR; TCRdb lists only in-frame clones, some missing. The table lists 150,000 to 200,000 clones, about 90% of them singletons. Sequenced: PBMCs or T cells enriched from blood (not recorded which). This TCR derives from a human donor with acute COVID-19. The donor label of this sample is uncertain.

The CDR3 sequence is CASSYNHRGRGEAFF. CDR3 DNA sequence: TGTGCCAGCAGTTACAACCACAGGGGTAGGGGTGAAGCTTTCTTT. The chain carries TRBV6-2 or TRBV6-3 and TRBJ1-1; 7 bases align to TRBD1. V trimming: 2 bases; J trimming: 7 bases; junction bases outside the gene matches: 10. The CDR3 sequence is 15 residues long. CDR1 and CDR2 from the germline V gene are MNHEY and SVGEGT.